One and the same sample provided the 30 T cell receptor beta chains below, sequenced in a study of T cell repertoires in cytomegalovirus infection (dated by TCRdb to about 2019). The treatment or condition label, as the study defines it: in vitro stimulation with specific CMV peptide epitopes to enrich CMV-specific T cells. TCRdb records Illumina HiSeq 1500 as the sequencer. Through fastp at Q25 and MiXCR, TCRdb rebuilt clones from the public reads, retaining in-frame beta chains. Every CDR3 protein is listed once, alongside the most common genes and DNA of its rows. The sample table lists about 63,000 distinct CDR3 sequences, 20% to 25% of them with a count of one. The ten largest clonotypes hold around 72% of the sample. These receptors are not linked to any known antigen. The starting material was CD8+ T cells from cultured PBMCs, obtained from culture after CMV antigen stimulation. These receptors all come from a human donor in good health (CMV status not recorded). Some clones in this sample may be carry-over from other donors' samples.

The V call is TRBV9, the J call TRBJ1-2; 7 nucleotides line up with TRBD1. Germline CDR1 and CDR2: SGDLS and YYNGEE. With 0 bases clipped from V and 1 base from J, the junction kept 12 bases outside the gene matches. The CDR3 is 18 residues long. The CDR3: CASSVAHEPGQNNYGYTF. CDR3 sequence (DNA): TGTGCCAGCAGCGTAGCCCATGAGCCGGGACAGAATAACTATGGCTACACCTTC.

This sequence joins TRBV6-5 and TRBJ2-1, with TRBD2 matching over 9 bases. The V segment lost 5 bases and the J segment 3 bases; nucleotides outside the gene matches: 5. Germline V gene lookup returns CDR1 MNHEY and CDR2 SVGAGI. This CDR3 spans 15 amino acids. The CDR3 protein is CASSNSGGSYNEQFF. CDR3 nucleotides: TGTGCCAGCAGTAATAGCGGGGGAAGCTACAATGAGCAGTTCTTC.

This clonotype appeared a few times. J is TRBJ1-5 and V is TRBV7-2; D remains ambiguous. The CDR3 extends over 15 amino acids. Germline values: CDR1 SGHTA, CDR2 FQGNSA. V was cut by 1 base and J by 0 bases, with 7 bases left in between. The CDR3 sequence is CASSLERGSNQPQHF. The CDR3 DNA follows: TGTGCCAGCAGCTTAGAACGGGGTAGCAATCAGCCCCAGCATTTT.

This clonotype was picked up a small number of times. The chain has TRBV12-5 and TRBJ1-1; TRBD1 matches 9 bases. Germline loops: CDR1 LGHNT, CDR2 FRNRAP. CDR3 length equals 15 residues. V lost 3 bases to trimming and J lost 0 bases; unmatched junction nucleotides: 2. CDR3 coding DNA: TGTGCTAGTGGTTTTGGGACAGGGATGAACACTGAAGCTTTCTTT. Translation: CASGFGTGMNTEAFF.

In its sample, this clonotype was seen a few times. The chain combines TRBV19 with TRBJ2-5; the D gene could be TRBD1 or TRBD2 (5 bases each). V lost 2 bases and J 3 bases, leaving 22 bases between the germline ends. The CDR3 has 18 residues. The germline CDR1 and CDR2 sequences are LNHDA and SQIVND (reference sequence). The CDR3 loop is CASSITLVSGGTKETQYF. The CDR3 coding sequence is TGTGCCAGTAGTATAACGCTAGTCTCCGGTGGGACGAAAGAGACCCAGTACTTC.

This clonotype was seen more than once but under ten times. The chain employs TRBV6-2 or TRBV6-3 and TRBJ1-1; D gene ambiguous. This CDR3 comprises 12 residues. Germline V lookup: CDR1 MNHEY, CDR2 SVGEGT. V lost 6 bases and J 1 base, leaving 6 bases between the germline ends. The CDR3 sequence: CASREWNTEAFF. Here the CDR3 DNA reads TGTGCCAGCAGGGAGTGGAACACTGAAGCTTTCTTT.

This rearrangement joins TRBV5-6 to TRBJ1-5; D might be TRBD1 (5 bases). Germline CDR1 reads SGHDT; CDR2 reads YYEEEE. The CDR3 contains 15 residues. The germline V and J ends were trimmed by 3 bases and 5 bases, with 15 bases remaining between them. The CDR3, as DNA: TGTGCCAGCAGCTCCTCCGGGACGTATGATCAGCCCCAGCATTTT. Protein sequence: CASSSSGTYDQPQHF.

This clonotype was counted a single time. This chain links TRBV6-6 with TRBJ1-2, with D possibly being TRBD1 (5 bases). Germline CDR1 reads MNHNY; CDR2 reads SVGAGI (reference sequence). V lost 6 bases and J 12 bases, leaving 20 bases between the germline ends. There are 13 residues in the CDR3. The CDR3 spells CASSPEGRPSNTF. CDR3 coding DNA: TGTGCCAGCAGCCCCGAGGGGCGGCCTTCGAACACCTTC.

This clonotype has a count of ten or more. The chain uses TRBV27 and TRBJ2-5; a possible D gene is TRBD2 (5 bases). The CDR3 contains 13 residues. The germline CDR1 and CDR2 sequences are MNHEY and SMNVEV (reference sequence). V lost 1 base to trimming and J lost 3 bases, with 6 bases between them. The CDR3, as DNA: TGTGCCAGCAGTTTATTCGGGGAAGAGACCCAGTACTTC. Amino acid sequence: CASSLFGEETQYF.

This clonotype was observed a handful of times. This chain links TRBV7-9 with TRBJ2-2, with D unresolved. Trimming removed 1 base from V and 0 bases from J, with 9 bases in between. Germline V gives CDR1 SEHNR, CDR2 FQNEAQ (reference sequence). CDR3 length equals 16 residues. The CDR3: CASSLGGQTNTGELFF. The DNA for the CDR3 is TGTGCCAGCAGCTTAGGAGGTCAGACGAACACCGGGGAGCTGTTTTTT.

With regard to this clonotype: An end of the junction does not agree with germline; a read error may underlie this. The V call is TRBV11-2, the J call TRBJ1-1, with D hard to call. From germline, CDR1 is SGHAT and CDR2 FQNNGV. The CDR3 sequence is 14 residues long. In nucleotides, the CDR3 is TGTGCCAGCAGCCTAGAGTCGGCGGTCACTGAAGCTTTCTTT. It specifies CASSLESAVTEAFF.

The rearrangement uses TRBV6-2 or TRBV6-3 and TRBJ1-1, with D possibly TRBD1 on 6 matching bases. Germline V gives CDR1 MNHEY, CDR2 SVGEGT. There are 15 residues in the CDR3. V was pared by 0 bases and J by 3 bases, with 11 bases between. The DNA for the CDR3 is TGTGCCAGCAGTTACTCTGGGGGCCTCCACACTGAAGCTTTCTTT. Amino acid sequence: CASSYSGGLHTEAFF.

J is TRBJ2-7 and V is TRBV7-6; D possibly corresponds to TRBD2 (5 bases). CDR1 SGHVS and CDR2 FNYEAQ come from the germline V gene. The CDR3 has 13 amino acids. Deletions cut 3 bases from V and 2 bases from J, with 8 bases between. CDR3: CASSLEVPYEQYF. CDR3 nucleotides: TGTGCCAGCAGCTTGGAGGTTCCCTACGAGCAGTACTTC. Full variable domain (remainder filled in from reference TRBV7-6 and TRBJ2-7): GAGVSQSPRYKVTKRGQDVALRCDPISGHVSLYWYRQALGQGPEFLTYFNYEAQQDKSGLPNDRFSAERPEGSISTLTIQRTEQRDSAMYRCASSLEVPYEQYFGPGTRLTVT.

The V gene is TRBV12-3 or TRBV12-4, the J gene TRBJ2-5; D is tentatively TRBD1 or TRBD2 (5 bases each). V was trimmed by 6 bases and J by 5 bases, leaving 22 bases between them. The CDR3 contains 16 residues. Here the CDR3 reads CASSSVGADTTETQYF. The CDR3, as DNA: TGTGCCAGCAGCTCTGTCGGGGCGGACACAACGGAGACCCAGTACTTC.

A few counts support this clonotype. CDR3 nucleotide sequence: TGTGCCAGCAGATCCGACAGTAACCCCTACGAGCAGTACTTC. Its protein product is CASRSDSNPYEQYF. The J gene is TRBJ2-7, the V gene TRBV7-9; the D gene is possibly TRBD1 (5 bases). CDR3 size: 14 residues. Germline assignment: CDR1 SEHNR and CDR2 FQNEAQ (reference sequence). Trimming stripped 6 bases from V and 2 bases from J, with 14 bases between.

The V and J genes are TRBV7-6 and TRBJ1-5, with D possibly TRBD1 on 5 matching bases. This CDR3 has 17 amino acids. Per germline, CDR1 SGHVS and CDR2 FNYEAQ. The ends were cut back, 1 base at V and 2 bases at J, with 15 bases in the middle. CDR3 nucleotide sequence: TGTGCCAGCAGCTTAGGCCTCTGGGGCTCGGGCAATCAGCCCCAGCATTTT. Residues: CASSLGLWGSGNQPQHF.

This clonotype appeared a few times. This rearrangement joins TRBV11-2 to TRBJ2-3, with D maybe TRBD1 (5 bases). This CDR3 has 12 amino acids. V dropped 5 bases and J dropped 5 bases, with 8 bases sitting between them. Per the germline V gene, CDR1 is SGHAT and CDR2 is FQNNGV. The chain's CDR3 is CASSPQGDTQYF. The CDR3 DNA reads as TGTGCCAGCAGCCCCCAGGGAGATACGCAGTATTTT.

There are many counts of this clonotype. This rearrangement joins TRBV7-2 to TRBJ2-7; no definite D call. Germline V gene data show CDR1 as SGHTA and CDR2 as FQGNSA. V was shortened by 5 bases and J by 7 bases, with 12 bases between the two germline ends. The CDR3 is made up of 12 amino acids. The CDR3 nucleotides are TGTGCCAGCAGCGCATCGACGAGGGAGCAGTACTTC. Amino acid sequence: CASSASTREQYF.

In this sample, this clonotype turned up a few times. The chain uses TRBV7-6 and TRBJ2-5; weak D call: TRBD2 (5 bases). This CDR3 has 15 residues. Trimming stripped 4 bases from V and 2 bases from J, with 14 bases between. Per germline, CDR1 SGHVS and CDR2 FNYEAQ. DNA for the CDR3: TGTGCCAGCAGCTCGTACCGGGATCCTCAAGAGACCCAGTACTTC. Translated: CASSSYRDPQETQYF. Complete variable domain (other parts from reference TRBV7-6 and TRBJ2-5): GAGVSQSPRYKVTKRGQDVALRCDPISGHVSLYWYRQALGQGPEFLTYFNYEAQQDKSGLPNDRFSAERPEGSISTLTIQRTEQRDSAMYRCASSSYRDPQETQYFGPGTRLLVL.

The CDR3 protein is CASSIQGTWDVQETQYF. Written as DNA, the CDR3 is TGTGCCAGTAGTATACAAGGAACCTGGGATGTCCAAGAGACCCAGTACTTC. The rearrangement links TRBV19 to TRBJ2-5; D call uncertain. Germline lookup yields CDR1 LNHDA and CDR2 SQIVND (reference sequence). CDR3 length: 17 residues. V was cut by 2 bases and J by 1 base, with 17 bases left in between.

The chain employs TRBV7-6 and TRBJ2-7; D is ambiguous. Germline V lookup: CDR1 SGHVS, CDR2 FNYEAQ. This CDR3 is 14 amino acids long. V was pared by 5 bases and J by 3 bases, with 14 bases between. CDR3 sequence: CASSPRTEIYEQYF. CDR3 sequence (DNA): TGTGCCAGCAGCCCTAGGACGGAAATCTACGAGCAGTACTTC.

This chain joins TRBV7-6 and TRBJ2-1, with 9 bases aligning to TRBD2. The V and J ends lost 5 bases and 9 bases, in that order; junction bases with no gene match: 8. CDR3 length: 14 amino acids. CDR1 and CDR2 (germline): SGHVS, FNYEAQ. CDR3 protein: CASSPAGGVGEQFF. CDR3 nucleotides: TGTGCCAGCAGCCCAGCGGGGGGAGTGGGTGAGCAGTTCTTC. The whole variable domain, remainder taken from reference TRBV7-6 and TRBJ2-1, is GAGVSQSPRYKVTKRGQDVALRCDPISGHVSLYWYRQALGQGPEFLTYFNYEAQQDKSGLPNDRFSAERPEGSISTLTIQRTEQRDSAMYRCASSPAGGVGEQFFGPGTRLTVL.

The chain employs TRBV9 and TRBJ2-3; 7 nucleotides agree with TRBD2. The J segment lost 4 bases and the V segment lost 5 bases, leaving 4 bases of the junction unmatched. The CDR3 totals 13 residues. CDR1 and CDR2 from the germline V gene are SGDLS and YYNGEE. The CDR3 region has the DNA TGTGCCAGCAGTGGCGGGGGTGCAGATACGCAGTATTTT. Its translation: CASSGGGADTQYF.

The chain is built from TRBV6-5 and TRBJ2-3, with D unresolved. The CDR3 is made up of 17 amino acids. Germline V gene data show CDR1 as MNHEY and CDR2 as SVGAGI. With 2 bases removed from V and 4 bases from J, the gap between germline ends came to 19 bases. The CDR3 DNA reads TGTGCCAGCAGTTACGCCAACGTTCTAGGGTCCGCAGATACGCAGTATTTT. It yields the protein CASSYANVLGSADTQYF.

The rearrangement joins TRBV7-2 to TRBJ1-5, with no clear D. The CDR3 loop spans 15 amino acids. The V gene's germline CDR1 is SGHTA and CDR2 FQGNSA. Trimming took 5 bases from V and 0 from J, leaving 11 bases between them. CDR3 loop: CASSPGGFSNQPQHF. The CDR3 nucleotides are TGTGCCAGCAGCCCAGGTGGCTTTAGCAATCAGCCCCAGCATTTT.

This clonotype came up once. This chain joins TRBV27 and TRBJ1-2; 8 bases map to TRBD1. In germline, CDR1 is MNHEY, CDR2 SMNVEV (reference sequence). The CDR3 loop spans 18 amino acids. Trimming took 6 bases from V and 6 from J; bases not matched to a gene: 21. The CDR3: CASSLFPLFTDRVNGYTF. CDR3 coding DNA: TGTGCCAGCAGCCTTTTCCCCCTCTTTACGGACAGGGTAAATGGCTACACCTTC.

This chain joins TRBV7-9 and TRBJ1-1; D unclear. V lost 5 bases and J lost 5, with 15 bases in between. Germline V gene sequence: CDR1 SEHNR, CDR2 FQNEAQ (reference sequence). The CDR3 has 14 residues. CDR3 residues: CASSPKEGWTEAFF. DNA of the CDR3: TGTGCCAGCAGCCCCAAAGAGGGTTGGACTGAAGCTTTCTTT.

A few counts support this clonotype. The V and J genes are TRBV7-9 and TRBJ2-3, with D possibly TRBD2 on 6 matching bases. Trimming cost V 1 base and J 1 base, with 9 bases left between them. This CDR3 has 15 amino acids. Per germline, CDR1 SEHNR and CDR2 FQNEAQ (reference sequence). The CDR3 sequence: CASSLVRRGTDTQYF. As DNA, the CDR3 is TGTGCCAGCAGCTTAGTACGGAGGGGCACAGATACGCAGTATTTT. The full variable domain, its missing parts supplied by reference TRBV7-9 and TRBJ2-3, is DTGVSQNPRHKITKRGQNVTFRCDPISEHNRLYWYRQTLGQGPEFLTYFQNEAQLEKSRLLSDRFSAERPKGSFSTLEIQRTEQGDSAMYLCASSLVRRGTDTQYFGPGTRLTVL.

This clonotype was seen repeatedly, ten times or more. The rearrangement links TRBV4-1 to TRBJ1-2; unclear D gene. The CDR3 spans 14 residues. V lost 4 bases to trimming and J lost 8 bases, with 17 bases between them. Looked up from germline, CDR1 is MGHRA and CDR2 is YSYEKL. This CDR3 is CASSRPGQVWGYTF. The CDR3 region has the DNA TGCGCCAGCAGCCGCCCCGGTCAAGTATGGGGCTACACCTTC.

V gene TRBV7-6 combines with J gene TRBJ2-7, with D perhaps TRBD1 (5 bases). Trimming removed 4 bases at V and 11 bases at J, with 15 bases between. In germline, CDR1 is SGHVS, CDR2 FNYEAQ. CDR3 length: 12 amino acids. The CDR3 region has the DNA TGTGCCAGCAGCTCGGACGAGCCAGGGAAGTACTTC. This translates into CASSSDEPGKYF.